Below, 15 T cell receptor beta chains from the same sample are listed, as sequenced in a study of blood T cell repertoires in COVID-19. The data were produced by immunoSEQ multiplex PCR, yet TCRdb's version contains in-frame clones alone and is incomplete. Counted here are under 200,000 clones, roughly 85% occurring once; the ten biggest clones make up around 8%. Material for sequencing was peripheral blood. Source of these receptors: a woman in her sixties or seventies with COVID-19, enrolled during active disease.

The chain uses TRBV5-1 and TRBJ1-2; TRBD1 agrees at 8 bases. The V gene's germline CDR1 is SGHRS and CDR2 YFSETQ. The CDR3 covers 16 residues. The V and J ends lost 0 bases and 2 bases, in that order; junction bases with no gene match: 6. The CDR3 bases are TGCGCCAGCAGCTTGGGTGACTCAGGGGGCAACTATGGCTACACCTTC. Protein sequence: CASSLGDSGGNYGYTF.

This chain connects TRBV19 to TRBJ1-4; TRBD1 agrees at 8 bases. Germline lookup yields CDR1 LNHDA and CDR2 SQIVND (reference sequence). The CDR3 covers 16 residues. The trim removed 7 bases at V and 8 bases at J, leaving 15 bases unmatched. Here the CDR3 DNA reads TGTGCCAGTAACAACCCCCCCAGGGGGCGCCGGGAAAAACTGTTTTTT. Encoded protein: CASNNPPRGRREKLFF.

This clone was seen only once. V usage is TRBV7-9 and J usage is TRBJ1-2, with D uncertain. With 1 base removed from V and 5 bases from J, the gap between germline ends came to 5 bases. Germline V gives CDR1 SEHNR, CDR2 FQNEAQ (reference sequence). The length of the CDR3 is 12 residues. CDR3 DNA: TGTGCCAGCAGCTTAGGCACTTATGGCTACACCTTC. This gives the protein CASSLGTYGYTF.

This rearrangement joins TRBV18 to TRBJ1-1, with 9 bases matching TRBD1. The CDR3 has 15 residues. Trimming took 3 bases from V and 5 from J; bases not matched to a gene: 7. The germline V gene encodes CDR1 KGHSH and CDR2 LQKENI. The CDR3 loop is CASSPLGQGGTEAFF. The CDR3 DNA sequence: TGTGCCAGCTCACCTCTGGGACAGGGTGGGACTGAAGCTTTCTTT.

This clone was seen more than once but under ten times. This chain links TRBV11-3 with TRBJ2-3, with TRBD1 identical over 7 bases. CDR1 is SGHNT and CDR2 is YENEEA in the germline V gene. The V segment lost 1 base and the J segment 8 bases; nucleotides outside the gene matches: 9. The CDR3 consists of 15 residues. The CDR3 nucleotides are TGTGCCAGCAGCTTAGGCGGCCAGGGGGAAGGTACGCAGTATTTT. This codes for CASSLGGQGEGTQYF.

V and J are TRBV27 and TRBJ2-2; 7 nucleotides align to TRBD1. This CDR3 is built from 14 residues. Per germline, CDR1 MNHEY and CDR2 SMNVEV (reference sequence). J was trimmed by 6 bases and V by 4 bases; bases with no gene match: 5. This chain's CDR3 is CASSSRQGPGELFF. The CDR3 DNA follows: TGTGCCAGCAGTTCACGACAGGGCCCCGGGGAGCTGTTTTTT.

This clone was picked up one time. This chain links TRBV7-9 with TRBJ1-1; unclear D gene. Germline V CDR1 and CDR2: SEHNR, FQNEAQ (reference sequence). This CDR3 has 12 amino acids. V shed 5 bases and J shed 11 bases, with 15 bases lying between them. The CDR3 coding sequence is TGTGCCAGCAGCCAAGCCGTCACGGAGGCTTTCTTT. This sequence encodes CASSQAVTEAFF.

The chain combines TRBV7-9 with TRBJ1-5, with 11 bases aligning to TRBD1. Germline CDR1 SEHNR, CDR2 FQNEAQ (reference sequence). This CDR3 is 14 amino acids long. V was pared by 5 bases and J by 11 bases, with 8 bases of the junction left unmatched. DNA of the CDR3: TGTGCCAGCAGCATAGGACAGGGGGCAGGATCCCAGCATTTT. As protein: CASSIGQGAGSQHF.

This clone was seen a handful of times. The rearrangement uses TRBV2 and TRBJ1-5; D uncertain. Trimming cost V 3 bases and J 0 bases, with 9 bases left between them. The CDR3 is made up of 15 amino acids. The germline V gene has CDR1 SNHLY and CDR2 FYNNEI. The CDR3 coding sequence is TGTGCCAGCAGTGATTTTGGAGTTAGCAATCAGCCCCAGCATTTT. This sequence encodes CASSDFGVSNQPQHF.

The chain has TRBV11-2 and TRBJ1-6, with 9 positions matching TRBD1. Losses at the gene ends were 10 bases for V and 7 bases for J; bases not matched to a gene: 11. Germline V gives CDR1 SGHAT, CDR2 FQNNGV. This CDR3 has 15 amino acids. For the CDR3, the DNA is TGTGCCACCTCTTCACAGGGGGCGCGGAATTCACCCCTCCACTTT. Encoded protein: CATSSQGARNSPLHF.

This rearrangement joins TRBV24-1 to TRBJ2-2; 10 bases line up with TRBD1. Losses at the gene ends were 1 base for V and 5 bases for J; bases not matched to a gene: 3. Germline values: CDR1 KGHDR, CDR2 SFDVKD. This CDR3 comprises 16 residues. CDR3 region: CATSDFPGQGTGELFF. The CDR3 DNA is TGTGCCACCAGTGATTTCCCGGGACAGGGGACCGGGGAGCTGTTTTTT.

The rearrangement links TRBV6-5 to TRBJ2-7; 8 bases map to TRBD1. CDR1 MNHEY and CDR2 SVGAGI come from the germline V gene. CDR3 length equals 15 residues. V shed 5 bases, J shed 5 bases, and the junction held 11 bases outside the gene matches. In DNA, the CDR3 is TGTGCCAGCAGTCGGGTTTCAGGGGGCTTCGACGAGCAGTACGTC. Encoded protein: CASSRVSGGFDEQYV.

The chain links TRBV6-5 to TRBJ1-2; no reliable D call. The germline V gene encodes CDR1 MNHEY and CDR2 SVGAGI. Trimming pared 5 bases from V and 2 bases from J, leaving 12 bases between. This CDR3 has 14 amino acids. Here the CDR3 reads CASSLTGVNYGYTF. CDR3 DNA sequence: TGTGCCAGCAGTCTCACCGGGGTGAACTATGGCTACACCTTC.

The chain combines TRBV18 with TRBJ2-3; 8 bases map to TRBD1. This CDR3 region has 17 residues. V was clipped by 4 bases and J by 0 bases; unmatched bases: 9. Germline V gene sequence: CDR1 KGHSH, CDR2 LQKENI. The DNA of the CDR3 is TGTGCCAGCTCACTGGAGACAGGGGTGTTTAGCACAGATACGCAGTATTTT. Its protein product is CASSLETGVFSTDTQYF.

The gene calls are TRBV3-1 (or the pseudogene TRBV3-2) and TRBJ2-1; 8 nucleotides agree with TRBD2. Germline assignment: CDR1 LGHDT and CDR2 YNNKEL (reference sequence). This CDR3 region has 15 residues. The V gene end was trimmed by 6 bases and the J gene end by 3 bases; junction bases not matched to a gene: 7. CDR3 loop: CASSPLGTSYNEQFF. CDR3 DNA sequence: TGTGCCAGCAGTCCCCTCGGGACTAGCTACAATGAGCAGTTCTTC.